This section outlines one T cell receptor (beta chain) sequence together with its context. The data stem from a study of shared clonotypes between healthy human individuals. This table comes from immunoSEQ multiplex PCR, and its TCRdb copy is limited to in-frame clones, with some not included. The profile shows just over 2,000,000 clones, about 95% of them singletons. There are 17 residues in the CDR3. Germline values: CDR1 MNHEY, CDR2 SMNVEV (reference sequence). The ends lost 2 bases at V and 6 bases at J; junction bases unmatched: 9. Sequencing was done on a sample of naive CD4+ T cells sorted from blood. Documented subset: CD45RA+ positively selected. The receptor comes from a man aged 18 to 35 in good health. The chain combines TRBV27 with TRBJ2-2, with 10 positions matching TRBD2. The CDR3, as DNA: TGTGCCAGCAGTTTAGGGCTAGCGGGAGTTGTTCCCGGGGAGCTGTTTTTT. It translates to CASSLGLAGVVPGELFF.